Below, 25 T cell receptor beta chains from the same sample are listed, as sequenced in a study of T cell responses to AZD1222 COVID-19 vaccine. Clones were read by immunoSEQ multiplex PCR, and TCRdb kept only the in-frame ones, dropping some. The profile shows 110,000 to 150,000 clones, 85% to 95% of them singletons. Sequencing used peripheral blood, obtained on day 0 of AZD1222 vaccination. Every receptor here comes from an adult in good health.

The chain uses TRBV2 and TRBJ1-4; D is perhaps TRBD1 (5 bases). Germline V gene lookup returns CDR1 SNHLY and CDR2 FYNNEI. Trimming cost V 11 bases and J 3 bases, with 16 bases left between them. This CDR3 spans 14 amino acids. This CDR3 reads CAGANRGANEKLFF. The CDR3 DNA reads TGTGCCGGGGCGAATCGGGGGGCTAATGAAAAACTGTTTTTT.

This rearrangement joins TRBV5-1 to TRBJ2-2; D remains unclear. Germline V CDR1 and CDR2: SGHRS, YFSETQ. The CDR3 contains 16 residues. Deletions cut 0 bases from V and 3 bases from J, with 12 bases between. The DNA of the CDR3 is TGCGCCAGCAGCTTGGTAGGTAGCCCGGACACCGGGGAGCTGTTTTTT. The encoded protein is CASSLVGSPDTGELFF.

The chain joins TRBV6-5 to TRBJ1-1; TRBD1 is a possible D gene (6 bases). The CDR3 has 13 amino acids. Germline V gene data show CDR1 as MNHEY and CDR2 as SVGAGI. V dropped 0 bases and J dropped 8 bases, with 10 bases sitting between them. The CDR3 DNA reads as TGTGCCAGCAGTTACTCGACAGGCGGAGAAGCTTTCTTT. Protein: CASSYSTGGEAFF.

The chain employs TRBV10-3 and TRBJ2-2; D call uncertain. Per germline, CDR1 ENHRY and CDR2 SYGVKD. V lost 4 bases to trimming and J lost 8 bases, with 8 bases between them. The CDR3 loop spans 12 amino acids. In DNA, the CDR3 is TGTGCCATCAGTGTTGGTTCGGGGGAGCTGTTTTTT. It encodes CAISVGSGELFF.

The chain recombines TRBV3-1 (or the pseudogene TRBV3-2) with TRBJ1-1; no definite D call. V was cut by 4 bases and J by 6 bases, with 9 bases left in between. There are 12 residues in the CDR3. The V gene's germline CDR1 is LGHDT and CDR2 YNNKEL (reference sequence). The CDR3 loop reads CASSLASAEAFF. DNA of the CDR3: TGTGCCAGCAGCCTCGCCTCGGCTGAAGCTTTCTTT.

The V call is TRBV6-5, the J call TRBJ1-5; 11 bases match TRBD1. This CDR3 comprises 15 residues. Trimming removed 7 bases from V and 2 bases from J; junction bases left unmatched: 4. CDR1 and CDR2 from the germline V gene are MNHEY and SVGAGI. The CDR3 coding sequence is TGTGCCAGCACTCGGACAGGGGGCGGCAATCAGCCCCAGCATTTT. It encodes CASTRTGGGNQPQHF.

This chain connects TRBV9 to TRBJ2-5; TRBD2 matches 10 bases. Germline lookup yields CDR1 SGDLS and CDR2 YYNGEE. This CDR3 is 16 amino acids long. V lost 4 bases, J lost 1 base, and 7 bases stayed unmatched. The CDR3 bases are TGTGCCAGCAGCCCGTCACTAGCGGGGTCCCAAGAGACCCAGTACTTC. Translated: CASSPSLAGSQETQYF.

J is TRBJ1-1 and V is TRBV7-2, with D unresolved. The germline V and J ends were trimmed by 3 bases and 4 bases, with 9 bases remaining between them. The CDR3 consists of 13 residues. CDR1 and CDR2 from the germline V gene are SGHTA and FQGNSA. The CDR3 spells CASSFYGSTEAFF. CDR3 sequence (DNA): TGTGCCAGCAGCTTTTACGGGAGCACTGAAGCTTTCTTT.

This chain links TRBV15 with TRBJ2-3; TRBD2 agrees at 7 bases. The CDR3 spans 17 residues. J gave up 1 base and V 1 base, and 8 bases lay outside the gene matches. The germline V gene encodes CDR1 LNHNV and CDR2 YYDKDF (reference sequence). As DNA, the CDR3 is TGTGCCACCAGCAGAGTTTACGGGGGGAAAGGCACAGATACGCAGTATTTT. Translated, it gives CATSRVYGGKGTDTQYF. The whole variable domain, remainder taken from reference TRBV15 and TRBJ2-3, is DAMVIQNPRYQVTQFGKPVTLSCSQTLNHNVMYWYQQKSSQAPKLLFHYYDKDFNNEADTPDNFQSRRPNTSFCFLDIRSPGLGDTAMYLCATSRVYGGKGTDTQYFGPGTRLTVL.

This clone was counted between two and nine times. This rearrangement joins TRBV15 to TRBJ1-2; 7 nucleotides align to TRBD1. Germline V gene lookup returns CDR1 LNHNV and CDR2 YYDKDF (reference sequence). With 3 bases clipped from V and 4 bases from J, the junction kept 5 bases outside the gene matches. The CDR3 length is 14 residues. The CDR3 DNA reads TGTGCCACCAGCAGGAGGGGGCAGGGCTATGGCTACACCTTC. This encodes CATSRRGQGYGYTF.

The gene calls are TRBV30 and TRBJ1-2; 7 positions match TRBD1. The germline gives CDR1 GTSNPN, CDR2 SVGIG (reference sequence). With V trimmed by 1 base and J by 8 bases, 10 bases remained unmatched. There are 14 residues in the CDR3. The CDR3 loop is CAWSGSPTGAGYTF. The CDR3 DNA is TGTGCCTGGAGTGGGTCCCCTACAGGGGCGGGCTACACCTTC.

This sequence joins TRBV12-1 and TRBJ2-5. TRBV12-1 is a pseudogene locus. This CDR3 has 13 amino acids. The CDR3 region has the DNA TGTGCCAGCAGCTTTGTTGTAAGGGAGACCCAGTACTTC. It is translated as CASSFVVRETQYF.

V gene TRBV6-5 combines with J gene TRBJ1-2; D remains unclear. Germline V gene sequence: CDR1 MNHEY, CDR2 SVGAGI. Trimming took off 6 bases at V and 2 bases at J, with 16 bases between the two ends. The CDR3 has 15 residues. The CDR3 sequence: CASSSLATPNYGYTF. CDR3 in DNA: TGTGCCAGCAGCTCCCTGGCTACCCCCAACTATGGCTACACCTTC.

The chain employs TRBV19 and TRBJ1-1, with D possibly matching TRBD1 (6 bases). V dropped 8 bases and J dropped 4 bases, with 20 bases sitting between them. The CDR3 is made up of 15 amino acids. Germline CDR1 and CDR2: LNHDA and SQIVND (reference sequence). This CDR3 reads CASSPGATRGTEAFF. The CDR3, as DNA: TGTGCCAGTTCCCCGGGCGCTACCAGGGGCACTGAAGCTTTCTTT.

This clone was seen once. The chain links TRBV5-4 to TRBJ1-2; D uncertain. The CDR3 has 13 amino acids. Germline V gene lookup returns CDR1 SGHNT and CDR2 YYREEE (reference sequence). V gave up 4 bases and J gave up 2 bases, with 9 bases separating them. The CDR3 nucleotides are TGTGCCAGCAGCGAGAGATCCAACTATGGCTACACCTTC. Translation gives CASSERSNYGYTF.

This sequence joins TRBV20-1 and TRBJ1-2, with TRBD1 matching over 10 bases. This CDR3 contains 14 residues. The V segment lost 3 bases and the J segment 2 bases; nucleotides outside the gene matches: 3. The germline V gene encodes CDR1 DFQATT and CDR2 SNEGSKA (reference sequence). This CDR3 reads CSASDRGQNYGYTF. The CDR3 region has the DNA TGCAGTGCTAGTGACAGGGGGCAGAACTATGGCTACACCTTC.

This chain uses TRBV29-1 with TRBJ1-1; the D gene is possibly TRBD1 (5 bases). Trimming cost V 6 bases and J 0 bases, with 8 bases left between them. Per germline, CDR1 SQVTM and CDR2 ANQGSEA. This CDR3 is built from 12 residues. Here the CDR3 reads CSVGRLNTEAFF. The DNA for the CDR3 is TGCAGCGTGGGACGGTTGAACACTGAAGCTTTCTTT.

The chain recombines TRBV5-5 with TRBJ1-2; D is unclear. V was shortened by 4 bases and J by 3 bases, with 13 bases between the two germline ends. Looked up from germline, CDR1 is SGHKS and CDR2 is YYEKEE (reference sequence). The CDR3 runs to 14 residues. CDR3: CASSPGLPDYGYTF. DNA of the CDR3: TGTGCCAGCAGCCCTGGGCTACCAGACTATGGCTACACCTTC. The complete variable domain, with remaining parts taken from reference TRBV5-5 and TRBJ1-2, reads DAGVTQSPTHLIKTRGQQVTLRCSPISGHKSVSWYQQVLGQGPQFIFQYYEKEERGRGNFPDRFSARQFPNYSSELNVNALLLGDSALYLCASSPGLPDYGYTFGSGTRLTVV.

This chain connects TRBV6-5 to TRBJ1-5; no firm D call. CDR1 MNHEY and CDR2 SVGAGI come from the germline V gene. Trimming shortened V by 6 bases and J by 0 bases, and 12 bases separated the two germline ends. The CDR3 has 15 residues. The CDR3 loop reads CASSKTQYSNQPQHF. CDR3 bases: TGTGCCAGCAGCAAGACGCAGTATAGCAATCAGCCCCAGCATTTT.

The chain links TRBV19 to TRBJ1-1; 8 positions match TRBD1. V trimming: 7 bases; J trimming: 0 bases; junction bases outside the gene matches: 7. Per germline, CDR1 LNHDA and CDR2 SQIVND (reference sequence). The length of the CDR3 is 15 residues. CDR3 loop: CASNGQGELNTEAFF. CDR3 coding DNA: TGTGCCAGTAACGGACAGGGTGAGCTGAACACTGAAGCTTTCTTT.

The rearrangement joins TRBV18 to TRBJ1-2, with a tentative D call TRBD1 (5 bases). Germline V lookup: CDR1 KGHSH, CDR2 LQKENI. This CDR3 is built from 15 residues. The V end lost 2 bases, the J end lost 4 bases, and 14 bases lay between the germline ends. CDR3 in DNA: TGTGCCAGCTCACCAGGGTTGACAGAACTCTATGGCTACACCTTC. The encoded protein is CASSPGLTELYGYTF. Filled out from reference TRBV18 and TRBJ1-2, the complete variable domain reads NAGVMQNPRHLVRRRGQEARLRCSPMKGHSHVYWYRQLPEEGLKFMVYLQKENIIDESGMPKERFSAEFPKEGPSILRIQQVVRGDSAAYFCASSPGLTELYGYTFGSGTRLTVV.

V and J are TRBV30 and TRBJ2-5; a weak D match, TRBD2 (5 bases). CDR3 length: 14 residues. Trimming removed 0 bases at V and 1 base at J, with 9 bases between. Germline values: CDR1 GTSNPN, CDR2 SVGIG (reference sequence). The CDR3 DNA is TGTGCCTGGAGTGTACACGGGGTCCAAGAGACCCAGTACTTC. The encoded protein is CAWSVHGVQETQYF.

As DNA, the CDR3 is TGCGCCAGCAGCTTACGGGGGGGTTTGGAGACCCAGTACTTC. This translates into CASSLRGGLETQYF. The rearrangement uses TRBV5-1 and TRBJ2-5, with TRBD2 matching 8 bases. The CDR3 runs to 14 residues. V dropped 2 bases and J dropped 5; count of bases not matched to a gene: 5. Per germline, CDR1 SGHRS and CDR2 YFSETQ. The full variable domain, rest sourced from reference TRBV5-1 and TRBJ2-5, is KAGVTQTPRYLIKTRGQQVTLSCSPISGHRSVSWYQQTPGQGLQFLFEYFSETQRNKGNFPGRFSGRQFSNSRSEMNVSTLELGDSALYLCASSLRGGLETQYFGPGTRLLVL.

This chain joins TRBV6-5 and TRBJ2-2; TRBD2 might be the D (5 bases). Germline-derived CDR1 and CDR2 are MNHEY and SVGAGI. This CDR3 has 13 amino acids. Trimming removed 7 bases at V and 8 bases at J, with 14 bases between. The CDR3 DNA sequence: TGTGCCAGCACGGGAAATGTAAGGGGGGAGCTGTTTTTT. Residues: CASTGNVRGELFF.

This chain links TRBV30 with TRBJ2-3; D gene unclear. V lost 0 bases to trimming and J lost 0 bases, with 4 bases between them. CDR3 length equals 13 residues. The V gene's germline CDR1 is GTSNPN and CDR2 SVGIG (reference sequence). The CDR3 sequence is CAWSVRSTDTQYF. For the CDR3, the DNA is TGTGCCTGGAGTGTCAGGAGCACAGATACGCAGTATTTT.